This TCR beta chain originates from a study of OX40 agonist ivuxolimab in advanced cancers. Profiling relied on immunoSEQ multiplex PCR, and the TCRdb table lists in-frame clones only, not all of them. The table lists 55,000 to 75,000 clones, around 86% of them singletons. The junction had 5 bases not matched to a gene; V was cut back by 6 bases and J by 2 bases. The CDR3 runs to 14 residues. Germline CDR1 MNHEY, CDR2 SVGAGI. The sequences come from CD4+ or CD8+ T cells sorted from blood, collected in a trial of the OX40 agonist ivuxolimab. This sequence joins TRBV6-5 and TRBJ1-2, with 8 bases matching TRBD1. This clonotype was obtained from an adult with an advanced solid tumor such as melanoma, head and neck, liver or kidney cancer. The CDR3 protein is CASRNDRGNYGYTF. The CDR3, as DNA: TGTGCCAGCAGGAACGACAGGGGCAACTATGGCTACACCTTC.